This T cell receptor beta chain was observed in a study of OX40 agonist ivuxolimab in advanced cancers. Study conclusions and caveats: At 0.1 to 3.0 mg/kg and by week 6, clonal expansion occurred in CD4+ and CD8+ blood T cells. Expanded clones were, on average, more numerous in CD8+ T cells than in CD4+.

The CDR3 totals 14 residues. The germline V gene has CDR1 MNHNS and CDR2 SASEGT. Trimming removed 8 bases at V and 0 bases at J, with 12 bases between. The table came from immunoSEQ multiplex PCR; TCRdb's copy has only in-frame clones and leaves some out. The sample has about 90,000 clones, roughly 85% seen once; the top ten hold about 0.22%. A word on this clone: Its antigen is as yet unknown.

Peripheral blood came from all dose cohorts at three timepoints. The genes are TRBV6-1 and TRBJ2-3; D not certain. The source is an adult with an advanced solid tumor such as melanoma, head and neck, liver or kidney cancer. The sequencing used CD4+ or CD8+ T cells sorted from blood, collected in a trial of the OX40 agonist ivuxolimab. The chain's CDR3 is CASASGPSTDTQYF. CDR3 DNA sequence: TGTGCCAGCGCTTCTGGGCCCAGCACAGATACGCAGTATTTT.